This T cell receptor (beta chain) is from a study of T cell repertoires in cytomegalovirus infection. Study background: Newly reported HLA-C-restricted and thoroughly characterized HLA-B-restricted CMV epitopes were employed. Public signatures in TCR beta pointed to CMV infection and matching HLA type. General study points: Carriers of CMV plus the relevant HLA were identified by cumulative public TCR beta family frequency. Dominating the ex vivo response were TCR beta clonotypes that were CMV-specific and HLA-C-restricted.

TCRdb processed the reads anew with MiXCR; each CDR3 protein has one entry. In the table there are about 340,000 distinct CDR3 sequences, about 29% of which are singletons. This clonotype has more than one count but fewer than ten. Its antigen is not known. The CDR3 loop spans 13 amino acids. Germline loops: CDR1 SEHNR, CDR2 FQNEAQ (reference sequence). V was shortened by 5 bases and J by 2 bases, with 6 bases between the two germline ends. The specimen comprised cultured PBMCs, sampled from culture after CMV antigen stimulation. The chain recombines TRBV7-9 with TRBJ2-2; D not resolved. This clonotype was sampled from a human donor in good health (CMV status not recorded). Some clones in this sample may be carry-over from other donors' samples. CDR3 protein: CASSADNTGELFF. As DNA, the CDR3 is TGTGCCAGCAGCGCTGATAACACCGGGGAGCTGTTTTTT.